Each of the 14 T cell receptor beta chains below was sequenced from the same sample in a study of shared clonotypes between healthy human individuals. Naive CD8 populations comprised CD45RO-negative cells positively selected for CCR7, excluding terminally differentiated effector memory CD45RA+ cells. Data came from immunoSEQ multiplex PCR; TCRdb stores just in-frame clones and leaves some out. The repertoire consists of about 2 million clones, with roughly 94% occurring once and the leading ten covering 1% to 1.5%. The sequenced sample was naive CD8+ T cells sorted from blood. The receptors were gathered from a man younger than 30 in good health.

The V and J genes are TRBV29-1 and TRBJ1-2; D remains ambiguous. Germline loops: CDR1 SQVTM, CDR2 ANQGSEA. The V end was cut by 3 bases, the J end by 2 bases, with 10 bases between. This CDR3 is 13 amino acids long. The CDR3 sequence: CSVDSGGNYGYTF. The CDR3 bases are TGCAGCGTTGATTCGGGAGGCAACTATGGCTACACCTTC.

With respect to this clone: Other DNA sequences within the sample encode an identical CDR3. V gene TRBV9 combines with J gene TRBJ2-7, with TRBD2 identical over 9 bases. The CDR3 runs 15 residues. Germline V gives CDR1 SGDLS, CDR2 YYNGEE. J lost 0 bases, V lost 0 bases, and 1 base had no gene match. CDR3 in amino acids: CASSVGAGGSYEQYF. CDR3 coding DNA: TGTGCCAGCAGCGTAGGAGCGGGAGGCTCCTACGAGCAGTACTTC. Drawing the rest from reference TRBV9 and TRBJ2-7, the complete variable domain is DSGVTQTPKHLITATGQRVTLRCSPRSGDLSVYWYQQSLDQGLQFLIQYYNGEERAKGNILERFSAQQFPDLHSELNLSSLELGDSALYFCASSVGAGGSYEQYFGPGTRLTVT.

Here the CDR3 reads CSAYTQYF. DNA for the CDR3: TGCAGTGCTTATACGCAGTATTTT. The chain joins TRBV20-1 to TRBJ2-3; D gene uncertain. The CDR3 is 8 residues long. The V end was cut by 5 bases, the J end by 7 bases, with 1 base between. Germline-derived CDR1 and CDR2 are DFQATT and SNEGSKA (reference sequence).

The rearrangement joins TRBV27 to TRBJ2-3; 7 bases match TRBD2. With 6 bases clipped from V and 5 bases from J, the junction kept 11 bases outside the gene matches. This CDR3 is 15 amino acids long. Germline CDR1 MNHEY, CDR2 SMNVEV (reference sequence). CDR3 in DNA: TGTGCCAGCAGCCCTAACGGGGGGTGGGTAGATACGCAGTATTTT. Translating gives CASSPNGGWVDTQYF.

The chain couples TRBV19 to TRBJ1-2; TRBD1 might be the D (5 bases). V was shortened by 3 bases and J by 4 bases, with 18 bases between the two germline ends. CDR3 size: 16 residues. Germline V lookup: CDR1 LNHDA, CDR2 SQIVND (reference sequence). The CDR3 region has the DNA TGTGCCAGTAGTATGGCTGGGGCGACAGTCGGCTATGGCTACACCTTC. This encodes CASSMAGATVGYGYTF.

The V call is TRBV9, the J call TRBJ1-2, with TRBD1 matching over 8 bases. V dropped 3 bases and J dropped 4; count of bases not matched to a gene: 8. This CDR3 comprises 15 residues. Germline values: CDR1 SGDLS, CDR2 YYNGEE. CDR3 loop: CASSEETGVSYGYTF. CDR3 DNA: TGTGCCAGCAGCGAAGAGACAGGGGTCAGCTATGGCTACACCTTC. Filled out from reference TRBV9 and TRBJ1-2, the complete variable domain reads DSGVTQTPKHLITATGQRVTLRCSPRSGDLSVYWYQQSLDQGLQFLIQYYNGEERAKGNILERFSAQQFPDLHSELNLSSLELGDSALYFCASSEETGVSYGYTFGSGTRLTVV.

This sequence joins TRBV4-1 and TRBJ2-7; D uncertain. This CDR3 has 15 amino acids. CDR1 is MGHRA, CDR2 YSYEKL, per germline. V dropped 4 bases and J dropped 3 bases, with 16 bases sitting between them. CDR3 nucleotide sequence: TGCGCCAGCAGCCCCAGTGCCATGGCGTTCTACGAGCAGTACTTC. It encodes CASSPSAMAFYEQYF.

The V and J genes are TRBV10-3 and TRBJ2-7; no firm D call. This CDR3 is 13 amino acids long. Germline loops: CDR1 ENHRY, CDR2 SYGVKD. V dropped 8 bases and J dropped 4 bases, with 15 bases sitting between them. The CDR3 nucleotides read TGTGCCATCGGGCCGAAGGAATTGTACGAGCAGTACTTC. It codes for CAIGPKELYEQYF.

The V gene is TRBV30, the J gene TRBJ1-6; the D gene is possibly TRBD1 (6 bases). Trimming shortened V by 3 bases and J by 10 bases, and 16 bases separated the two germline ends. This CDR3 has 14 amino acids. Germline values: CDR1 GTSNPN, CDR2 SVGIG (reference sequence). CDR3 coding DNA: TGTGCCTGGAGCCTACAGGGATTAGGATCACCCCTCCACTTT. It is translated as CAWSLQGLGSPLHF. Using reference TRBV30 and TRBJ1-6 for the parts outside the CDR3, the full variable domain is SQTIHQWPATLVQPVGSPLSLECTVEGTSNPNLYWYRQAAGRGLQLLFYSVGIGQISSEVPQNLSASRPQDRQFILSSKKLLLSDSGFYLCAWSLQGLGSPLHFGNGTRLTVT.

This clone has only one observation. The gene calls are TRBV29-1 and TRBJ1-2; TRBD1 matches at 8 bases. Looked up from germline, CDR1 is SQVTM and CDR2 is ANQGSEA. J was trimmed by 8 bases and V by 6 bases; bases with no gene match: 8. The CDR3 extends over 12 amino acids. This CDR3 reads CSVAGQGRGYTF. CDR3 nucleotides: TGCAGCGTGGCCGGACAGGGTCGCGGCTACACCTTC.

The rearrangement links TRBV2 to TRBJ1-6, with D maybe TRBD1 (6 bases). The CDR3 is 13 residues long. Germline V gene lookup returns CDR1 SNHLY and CDR2 FYNNEI. The V end was cut by 8 bases, the J end by 7 bases, with 12 bases between. The CDR3 nucleotides read TGTGCCAGCGAGGGGGGGAAAAATTCACCCCTCCACTTT. It codes for CASEGGKNSPLHF.

Of note for this clone: This same CDR3 is encoded by further DNA sequences in the sample. The genes are TRBV6-5 and TRBJ1-1, with D unresolved. V lost 3 bases to trimming and J lost 1 base, with 6 bases between them. The germline V gene has CDR1 MNHEY and CDR2 SVGAGI. CDR3 size: 13 residues. The CDR3 DNA follows: TGTGCCAGCAGTTATCATGGGAACACTGAAGCTTTCTTT. Translation gives CASSYHGNTEAFF.

This chain uses TRBV7-9 with TRBJ2-7; D may be TRBD1 or TRBD2 (5 bases each). The V end was cut by 5 bases, the J end by 3 bases, with 14 bases between. Germline CDR1 reads SEHNR; CDR2 reads FQNEAQ (reference sequence). CDR3 length equals 14 residues. The CDR3 sequence is CASSQEGPSYEQYF. The CDR3 DNA is TGTGCCAGCAGCCAAGAGGGACCAAGCTACGAGCAGTACTTC. The full variable domain, in which reference TRBV7-9 and TRBJ2-7 provide the parts outside the CDR3, is DTGVSQNPRHKITKRGQNVTFRCDPISEHNRLYWYRQTLGQGPEFLTYFQNEAQLEKSRLLSDRFSAERPKGSFSTLEIQRTEQGDSAMYLCASSQEGPSYEQYFGPGTRLTVT.

The chain uses TRBV5-6 and TRBJ2-5; D may correspond to TRBD1 or TRBD2 (6 bases each). Germline CDR1 SGHDT, CDR2 YYEEEE. The CDR3 consists of 18 residues. Trimming cost V 4 bases and J 5 bases, with 27 bases left between them. The CDR3, as DNA: TGTGCCAGCAGCCTGTTGGGGGGCAGGAATGCCAAATCGGAGACCCAGTACTTC. Its protein product is CASSLLGGRNAKSETQYF.